These 2 T cell receptor beta chains share one sample of origin, sequenced in a study of blood T cells in healthy people across ages. Together with a sample-barcoded 5' primer, a J-beta primer mix was included in a second PCR lasting roughly 6 to 12 cycles. TCRdb ran MiXCR on the 5' RACE reads and lists one entry per CDR3 protein. The table has 1.5 million to 2 million distinct CDR3 sequences, 28% seen once. What was sequenced was blood. These receptors all come from a woman in her twenties or thirties in good health.

This clonotype was detected a few times. The rearrangement links TRBV7-9 to TRBJ1-1; 7 bases align to TRBD1. The germline gives CDR1 SEHNR, CDR2 FQNEAQ (reference sequence). V lost 2 bases and J lost 10; bases outside the gene matches: 4. This CDR3 contains 12 residues. CDR3 in amino acids: CASSLTGVGAFF. For the CDR3, the DNA is TGTGCCAGCAGCTTAACAGGGGTCGGAGCTTTCTTT.

The chain has TRBV27 and TRBJ2-1, with D possibly matching TRBD1 (5 bases). CDR1 MNHEY and CDR2 SMNVEV come from the germline V gene (reference sequence). This CDR3 has 15 residues. Between the trimmed V and J ends, which lost 2 bases and 3 bases, there was a span of 11 bases. CDR3 sequence: CASSLTQGSYNEQFF. The CDR3 DNA follows: TGTGCCAGCAGTTTAACGCAGGGAAGCTACAATGAGCAGTTCTTC.